This TCR beta chain was sequenced during a study of cytomegalovirus exposure and HLA in healthy donors. Whole-study findings and limits: There were reportedly fewer N-insertions in an Asian-associated ancestry cluster than the roughly 670-donor mean, in a later analysis. Because they were indistinguishable, some V segments, including TRBV6-2 and TRBV6-3, were excluded.

Concerning this clone itself: What it binds is not known.

This CDR3 is 15 amino acids long. Germline V CDR1 and CDR2: ENHRY, SYGVKD. V was pared by 3 bases and J by 2 bases, with 13 bases between. PCR employed 60 Vbeta and 13 Jbeta primers. Profiled with immunoSEQ multiplex PCR; TCRdb holds only in-frame clones, not every one. The repertoire has some 170,000 clones, more than 80% of them found once; the top ten carry 6% to 9%. The V call is TRBV10-3, the J call TRBJ1-2, with D maybe TRBD1 (6 bases). The origin of this receptor is a woman aged 25 to 39 in good health and CMV-seropositive. The material sequenced was PBMCs. The CDR3: CAISDPTGSNYGYTF. DNA of the CDR3: TGTGCCATCAGTGACCCCACAGGGAGCAACTATGGCTACACCTTC.